This TCR beta chain stems from a study of T-cell reconstitution after alpha-beta-depleted transplantation in children (dated by TCRdb to about 2016). Regarding the complete study: The study quantitatively tracked T-cell immune reconstitution after TCRalphabeta/CD19-depleted allogeneic hematopoietic cell transplantation in children using TCR repertoire profiling. Overall study outcomes, separate from this receptor: Over the following months the frequencies of hyperexpanded clones went down, and after one year T-cell counts and TCRbeta diversity were mostly credited to newly produced T cells. In some patients, the high TCRbeta diversity seen at day 60 was put down to recipient T cells and intrathymic progenitors that had survived conditioning. The apparently early recovery of alphabetaT-cell counts about two months after transplant reportedly depended on only several hundred rapidly expanded clones that came from non-depleted graft cells.

V is cut back by 5 bases and J by 4 bases, with 9 bases in the junction unmatched. Sequences SGHTA (CDR1) and FQGNSA (CDR2) are obtained from the germline V gene. Measured from the cysteine to the phenylalanine, the CDR3 is 15 residues long. Of all the DNA, just the CDR3 is kept, 45 bases in frame from base 1. Library generation was performed with PCR. Sequencing instrument: Illumina HiSeq 2500. Molecular barcoding was employed in the preparation of TCR libraries, with unique molecular identifiers being used to normalize TCRbeta repertoire quantification. TCRdb passed the public sequencing reads through fastp at Q25 and MiXCR, retaining productive beta sequences. One record per CDR3 amino acid sequence lists the most common genes and DNA. For this sample the table gives 98,000 or so distinct CDR3 sequences, of which 20% to 30% were detected only once. The ten largest clonotypes hold 20% to 25% of the sample.

The intended sense of this specimen's treatment or condition label: allogeneic hematopoietic cell transplantation with graft depleted of TCRalphabeta T cells and CD19 B cells. TCRalphabeta/CD19-depleted allogeneic hematopoietic cell grafts were given to the transplant recipients, all of whom were children. Regarding this clonotype: Its binding antigen is unknown. Nothing much larger sits one base from this clone, and base qualities are not available.

Sequenced here: PBMCs, sampled before TCRalphabeta/CD19-depleted stem cell transplant. This receptor chain uses TRBV7-2 and TRBJ2-7; 9 of the junction bases match TRBD1. The receptor's source is a boy aged 2 to 9 with acute lymphoblastic leukemia, due to receive a stem cell transplant. The CDR3 has the sequence CASSDGQGMLYEQYF. The nucleotide sequence reads TGTGCCAGCAGCGATGGACAGGGGATGCTTTACGAGCAGTACTTC.